This T cell receptor (beta chain) was identified during a study of blood T cell repertoires in COVID-19. Produced via immunoSEQ multiplex PCR; TCRdb's table is partial and in-frame only. Counted here are 270,000 or so clones, about 89% occurring once; the ten biggest clones make up about 4.2%. What was sequenced was peripheral blood. This sequence was found in a man aged 40-49 years with acute or convalescent COVID-19.

CDR3 sequence: CASRSDWDTNTEAFF. DNA for the CDR3: TGTGCCAGCAGGTCAGACTGGGACACGAACACTGAAGCTTTCTTT. This chain joins TRBV27 and TRBJ1-1; TRBD1 is a possible D gene (6 bases). The CDR3 loop spans 15 amino acids. Germline lookup yields CDR1 MNHEY and CDR2 SMNVEV (reference sequence). Trimming stripped 6 bases from V and 1 base from J, with 15 bases between.